This T cell receptor (beta chain) was recorded in a study of CD8 T cells in ankylosing spondylitis. TCRdb recomputed calls from the 5' RACE reads with MiXCR, one row per CDR3 protein. The table lists 55,000 or so distinct CDR3 sequences, about 7% of them singletons, with approximately 8% in the top ten. Study-level points and caveats: It was reported that disease-linked clones were significantly enriched in matched ankylosing spondylitis synovial fluid.

On this clonotype: Antigen unknown.

The germline V and J ends were trimmed by 4 bases and 6 bases, with 7 bases remaining between them. The CDR3 loop spans 12 amino acids. Germline assignment: CDR1 SGHTA and CDR2 FQGNSA. The sequence came from a female donor with ankylosing spondylitis or in good health (not recorded which). The chain employs TRBV7-2 and TRBJ2-1; unclear D gene. The sample comprised blood, either unsorted or a sorted T cell fraction (not recorded which). CDR3 loop: CASSYRFNEQFF. CDR3 nucleotide sequence: TGTGCCAGCAGCTACCGATTCAATGAGCAGTTCTTC.